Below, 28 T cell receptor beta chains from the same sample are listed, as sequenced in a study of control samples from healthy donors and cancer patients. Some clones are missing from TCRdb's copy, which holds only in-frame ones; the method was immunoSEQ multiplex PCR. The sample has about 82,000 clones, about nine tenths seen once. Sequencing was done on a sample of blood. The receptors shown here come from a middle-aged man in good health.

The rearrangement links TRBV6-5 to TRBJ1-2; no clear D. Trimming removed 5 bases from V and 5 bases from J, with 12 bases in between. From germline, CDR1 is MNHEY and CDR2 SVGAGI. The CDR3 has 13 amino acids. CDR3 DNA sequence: TGTGCCAGCAGTCTTGATGACAAATATGGCTACACCTTC. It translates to CASSLDDKYGYTF.

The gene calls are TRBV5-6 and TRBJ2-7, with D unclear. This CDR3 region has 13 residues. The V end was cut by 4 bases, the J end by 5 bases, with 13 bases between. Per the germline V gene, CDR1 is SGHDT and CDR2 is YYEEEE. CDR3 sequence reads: CASSPAIQNEQYF. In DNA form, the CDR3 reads TGTGCCAGCAGCCCGGCAATACAGAACGAGCAGTACTTC.

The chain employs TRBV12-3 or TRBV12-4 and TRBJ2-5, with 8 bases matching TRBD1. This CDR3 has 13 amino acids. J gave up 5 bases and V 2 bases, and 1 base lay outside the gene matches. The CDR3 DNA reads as TGTGCCAGCAGTTTAAGGGACAGGGAGACCCAGTACTTC. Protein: CASSLRDRETQYF.

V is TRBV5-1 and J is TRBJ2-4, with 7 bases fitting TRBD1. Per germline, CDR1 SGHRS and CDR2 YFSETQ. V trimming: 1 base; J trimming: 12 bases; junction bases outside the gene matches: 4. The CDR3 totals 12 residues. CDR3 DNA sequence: TGCGCCAGCAGCTTGTCCCAGGGGGATCAGTACTTC. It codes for CASSLSQGDQYF. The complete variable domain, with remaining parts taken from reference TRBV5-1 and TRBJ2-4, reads KAGVTQTPRYLIKTRGQQVTLSCSPISGHRSVSWYQQTPGQGLQFLFEYFSETQRNKGNFPGRFSGRQFSNSRSEMNVSTLELGDSALYLCASSLSQGDQYFGAGTRLSVL.

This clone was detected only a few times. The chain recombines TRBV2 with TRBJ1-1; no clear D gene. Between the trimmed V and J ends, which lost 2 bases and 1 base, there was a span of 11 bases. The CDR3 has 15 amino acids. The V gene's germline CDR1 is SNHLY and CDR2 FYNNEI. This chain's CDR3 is CASSELVQWNTEAFF. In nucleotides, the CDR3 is TGTGCCAGCAGTGAACTCGTACAGTGGAACACTGAAGCTTTCTTT.

Here the CDR3 reads CASSQFPSLNEKLFF. The CDR3 DNA follows: TGCGCCAGCAGCCAATTCCCCTCGCTTAATGAAAAACTGTTTTTT. The chain combines TRBV4-1 with TRBJ1-4; unclear D gene. The CDR3 totals 15 residues. Germline V gene sequence: CDR1 MGHRA, CDR2 YSYEKL. V lost 2 bases to trimming and J lost 4 bases, with 11 bases between them.

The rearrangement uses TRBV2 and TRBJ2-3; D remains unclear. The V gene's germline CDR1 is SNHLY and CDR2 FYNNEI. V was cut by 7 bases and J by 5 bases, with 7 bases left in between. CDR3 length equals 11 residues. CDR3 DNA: TGTGCCAGCAACACCCAAGATACGCAGTATTTT. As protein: CASNTQDTQYF.

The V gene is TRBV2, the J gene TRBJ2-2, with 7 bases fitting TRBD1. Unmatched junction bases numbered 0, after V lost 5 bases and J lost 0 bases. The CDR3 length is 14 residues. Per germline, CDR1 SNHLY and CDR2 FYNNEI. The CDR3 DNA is TGTGCCAGCAGTACAGGGGCGAACACCGGGGAGCTGTTTTTT. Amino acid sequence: CASSTGANTGELFF.

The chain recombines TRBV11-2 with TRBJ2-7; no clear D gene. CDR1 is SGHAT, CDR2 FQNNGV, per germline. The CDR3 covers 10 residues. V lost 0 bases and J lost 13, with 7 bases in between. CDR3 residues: CASSLDIPYF. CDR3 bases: TGTGCCAGCAGCTTAGATATCCCTTACTTC.

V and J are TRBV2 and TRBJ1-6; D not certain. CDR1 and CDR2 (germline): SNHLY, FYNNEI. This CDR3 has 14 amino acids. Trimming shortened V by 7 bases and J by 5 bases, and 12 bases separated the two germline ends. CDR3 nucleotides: TGTGCCAGCATAGGGAGTTGGAATAATTCACCCCTCCACTTT. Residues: CASIGSWNNSPLHF.

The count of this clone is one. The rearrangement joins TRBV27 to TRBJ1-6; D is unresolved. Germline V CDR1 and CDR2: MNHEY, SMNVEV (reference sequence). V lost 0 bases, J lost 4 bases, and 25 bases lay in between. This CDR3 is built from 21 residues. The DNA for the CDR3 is TGTGCCAGCAGTTTATCGCCGGACGCCGGTCGGGCCGGCCGTTATAATTCACCCCTCCACTTT. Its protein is CASSLSPDAGRAGRYNSPLHF.

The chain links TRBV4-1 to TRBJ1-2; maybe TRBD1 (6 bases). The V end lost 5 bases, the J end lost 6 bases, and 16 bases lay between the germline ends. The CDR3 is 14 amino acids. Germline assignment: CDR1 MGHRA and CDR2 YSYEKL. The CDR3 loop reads CASSFPGDTDGYTF. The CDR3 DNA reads TGCGCCAGCAGCTTCCCGGGGGACACCGATGGCTACACCTTC.

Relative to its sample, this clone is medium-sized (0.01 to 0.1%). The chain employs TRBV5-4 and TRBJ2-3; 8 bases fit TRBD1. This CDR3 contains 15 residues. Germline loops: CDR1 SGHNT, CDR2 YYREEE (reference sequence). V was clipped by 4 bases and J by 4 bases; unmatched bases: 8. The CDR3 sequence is CASSIGQGSSDTQYF. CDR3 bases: TGTGCCAGCAGCATTGGACAGGGAAGTTCAGATACGCAGTATTTT.

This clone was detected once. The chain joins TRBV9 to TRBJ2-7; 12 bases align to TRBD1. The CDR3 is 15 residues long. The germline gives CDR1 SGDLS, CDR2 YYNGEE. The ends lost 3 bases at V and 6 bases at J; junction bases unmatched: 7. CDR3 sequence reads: CASSATGTGGSEQYF. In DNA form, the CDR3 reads TGTGCCAGCAGCGCGACCGGGACAGGGGGCTCCGAGCAGTACTTC.

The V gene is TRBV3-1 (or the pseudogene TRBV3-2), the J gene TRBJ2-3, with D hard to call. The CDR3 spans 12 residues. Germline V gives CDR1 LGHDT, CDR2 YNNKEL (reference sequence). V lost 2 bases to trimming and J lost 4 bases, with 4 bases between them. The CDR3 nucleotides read TGTGCCAGCAGCCAATCAGCAGATACGCAGTATTTT. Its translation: CASSQSADTQYF.

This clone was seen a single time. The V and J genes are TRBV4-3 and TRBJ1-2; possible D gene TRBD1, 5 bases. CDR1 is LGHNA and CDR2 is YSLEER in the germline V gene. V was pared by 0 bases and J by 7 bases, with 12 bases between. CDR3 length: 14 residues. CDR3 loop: CASSQDLSGAGYTF. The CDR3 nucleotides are TGCGCCAGCAGCCAAGACCTCAGTGGGGCTGGCTACACCTTC.

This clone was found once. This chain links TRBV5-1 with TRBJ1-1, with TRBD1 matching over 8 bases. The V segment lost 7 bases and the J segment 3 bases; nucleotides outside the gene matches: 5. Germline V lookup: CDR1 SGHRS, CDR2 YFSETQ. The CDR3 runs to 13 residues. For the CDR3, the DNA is TGCGCCAGCGGCGGACAGGGTGACACTGAAGCTTTCTTT. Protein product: CASGGQGDTEAFF.

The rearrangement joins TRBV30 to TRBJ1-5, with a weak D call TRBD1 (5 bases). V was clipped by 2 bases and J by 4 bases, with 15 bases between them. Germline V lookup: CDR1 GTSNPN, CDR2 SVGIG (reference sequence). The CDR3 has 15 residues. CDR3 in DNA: TGTGCCTGGAGTCCCAGCGGGGGAGCAAATCAGCCCCAGCATTTT. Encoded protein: CAWSPSGGANQPQHF.

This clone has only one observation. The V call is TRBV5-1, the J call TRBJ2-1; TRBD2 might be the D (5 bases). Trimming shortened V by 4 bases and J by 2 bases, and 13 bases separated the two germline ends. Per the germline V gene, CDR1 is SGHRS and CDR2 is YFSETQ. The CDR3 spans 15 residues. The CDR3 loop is CASSLEPGAYNEQFF. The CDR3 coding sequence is TGCGCCAGCAGCCTAGAGCCCGGGGCCTACAATGAGCAGTTCTTC.

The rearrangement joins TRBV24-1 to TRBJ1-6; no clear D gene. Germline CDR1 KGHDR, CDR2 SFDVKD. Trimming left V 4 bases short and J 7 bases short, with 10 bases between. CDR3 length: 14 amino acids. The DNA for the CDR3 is TGTGCCACCAGTGAACCCCGTCCCAATTCACCCCTCCACTTT. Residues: CATSEPRPNSPLHF.

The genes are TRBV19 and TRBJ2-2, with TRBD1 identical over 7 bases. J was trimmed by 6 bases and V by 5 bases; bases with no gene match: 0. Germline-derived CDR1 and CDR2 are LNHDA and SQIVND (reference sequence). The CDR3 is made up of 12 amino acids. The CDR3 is CASSQGAGELFF. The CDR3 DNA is TGTGCCAGTAGTCAGGGGGCCGGGGAGCTGTTTTTT. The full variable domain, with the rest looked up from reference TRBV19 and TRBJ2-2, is DGGITQSPKYLFRKEGQNVTLSCEQNLNHDAMYWYRQDPGQGLRLIYYSQIVNDFQKGDIAEGYSVSREKKESFPLTVTSAQKNPTAFYLCASSQGAGELFFGEGSRLTVL.

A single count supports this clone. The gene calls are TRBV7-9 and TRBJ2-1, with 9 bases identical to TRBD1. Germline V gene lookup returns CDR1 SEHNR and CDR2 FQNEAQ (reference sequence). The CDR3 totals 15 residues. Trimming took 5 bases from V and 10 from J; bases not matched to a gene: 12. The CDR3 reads CASSRYRGPLREQFF. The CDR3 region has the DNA TGTGCCAGCAGCCGATACAGGGGGCCATTGAGGGAGCAGTTCTTC.

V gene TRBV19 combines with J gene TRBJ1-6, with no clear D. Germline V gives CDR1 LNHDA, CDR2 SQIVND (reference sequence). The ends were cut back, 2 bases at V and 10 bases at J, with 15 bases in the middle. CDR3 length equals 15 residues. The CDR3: CASSIRTRLASPLHF. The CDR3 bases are TGTGCCAGTAGTATAAGGACCAGGCTTGCATCACCCCTCCACTTT.

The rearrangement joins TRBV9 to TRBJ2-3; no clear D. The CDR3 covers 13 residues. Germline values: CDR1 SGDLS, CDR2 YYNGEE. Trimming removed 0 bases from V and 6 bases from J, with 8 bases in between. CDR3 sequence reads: CASSVAARDTQYF. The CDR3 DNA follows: TGTGCCAGCAGCGTAGCGGCCCGGGATACGCAGTATTTT.

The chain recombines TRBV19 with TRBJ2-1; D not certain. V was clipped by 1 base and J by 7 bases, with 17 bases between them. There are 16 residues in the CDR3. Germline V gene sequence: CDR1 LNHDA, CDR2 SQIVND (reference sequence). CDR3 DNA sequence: TGTGCCAGTAGTATAGTAGGTGTCCCCCTGTGGAATGAGCAGTTCTTC. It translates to CASSIVGVPLWNEQFF. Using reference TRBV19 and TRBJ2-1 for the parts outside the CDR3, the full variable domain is DGGITQSPKYLFRKEGQNVTLSCEQNLNHDAMYWYRQDPGQGLRLIYYSQIVNDFQKGDIAEGYSVSREKKESFPLTVTSAQKNPTAFYLCASSIVGVPLWNEQFFGPGTRLTVL.

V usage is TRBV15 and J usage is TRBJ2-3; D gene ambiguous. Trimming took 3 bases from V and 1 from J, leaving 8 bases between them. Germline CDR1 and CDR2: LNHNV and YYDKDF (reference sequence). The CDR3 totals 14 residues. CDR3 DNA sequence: TGTGCCACCAGCAGTCTTGTGGGCACAGATACGCAGTATTTT. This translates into CATSSLVGTDTQYF.

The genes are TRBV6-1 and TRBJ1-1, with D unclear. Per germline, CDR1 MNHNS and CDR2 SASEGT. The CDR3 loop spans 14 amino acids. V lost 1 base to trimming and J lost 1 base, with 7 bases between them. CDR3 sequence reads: CASSEGAGNTEAFF. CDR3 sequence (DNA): TGTGCCAGCAGTGAAGGTGCGGGGAACACTGAAGCTTTCTTT.

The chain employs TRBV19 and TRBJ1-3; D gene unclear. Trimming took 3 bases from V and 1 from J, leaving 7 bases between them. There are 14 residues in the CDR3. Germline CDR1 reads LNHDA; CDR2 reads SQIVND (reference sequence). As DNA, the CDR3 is TGTGCCAGTAGTATTCAGACATCTGGAAACACCATATATTTT. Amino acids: CASSIQTSGNTIYF.